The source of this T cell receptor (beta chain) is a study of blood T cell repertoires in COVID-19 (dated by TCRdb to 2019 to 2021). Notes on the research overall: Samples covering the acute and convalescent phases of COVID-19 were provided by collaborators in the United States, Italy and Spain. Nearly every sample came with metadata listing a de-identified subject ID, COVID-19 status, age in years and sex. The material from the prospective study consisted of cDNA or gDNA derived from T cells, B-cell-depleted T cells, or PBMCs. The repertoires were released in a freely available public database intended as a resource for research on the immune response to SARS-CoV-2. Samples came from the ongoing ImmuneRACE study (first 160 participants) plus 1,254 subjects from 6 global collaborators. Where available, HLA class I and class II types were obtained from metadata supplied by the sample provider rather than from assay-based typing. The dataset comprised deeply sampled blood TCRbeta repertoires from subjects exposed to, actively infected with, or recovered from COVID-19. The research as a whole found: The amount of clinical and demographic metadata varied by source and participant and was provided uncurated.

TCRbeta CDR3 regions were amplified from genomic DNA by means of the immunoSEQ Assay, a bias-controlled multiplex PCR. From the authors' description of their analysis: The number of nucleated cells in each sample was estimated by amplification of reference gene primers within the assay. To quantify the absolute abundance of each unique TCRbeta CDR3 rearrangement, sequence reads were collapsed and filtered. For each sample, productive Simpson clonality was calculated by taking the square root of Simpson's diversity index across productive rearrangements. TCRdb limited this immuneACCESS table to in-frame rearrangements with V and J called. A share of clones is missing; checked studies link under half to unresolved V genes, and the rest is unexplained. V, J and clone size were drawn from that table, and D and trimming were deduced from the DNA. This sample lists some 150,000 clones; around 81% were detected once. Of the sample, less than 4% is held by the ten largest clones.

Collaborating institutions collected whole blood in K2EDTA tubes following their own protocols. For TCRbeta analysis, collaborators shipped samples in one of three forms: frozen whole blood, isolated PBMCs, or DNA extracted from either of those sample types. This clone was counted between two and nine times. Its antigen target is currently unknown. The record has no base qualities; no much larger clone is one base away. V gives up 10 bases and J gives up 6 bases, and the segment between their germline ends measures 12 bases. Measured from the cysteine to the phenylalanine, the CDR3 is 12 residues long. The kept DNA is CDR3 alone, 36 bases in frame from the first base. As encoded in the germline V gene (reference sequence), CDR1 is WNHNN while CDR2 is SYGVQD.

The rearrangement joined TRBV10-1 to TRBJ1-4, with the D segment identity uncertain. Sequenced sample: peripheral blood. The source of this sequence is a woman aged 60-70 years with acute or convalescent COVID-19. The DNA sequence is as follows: TGCGCCACCGAGGCCGGGGATGAAAAACTGTTTTTT. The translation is CATEAGDEKLFF.